This T cell receptor (beta chain) derives from a study of patients and donors after allogeneic stem cell transplantation. The length of the CDR3 is 16 residues. Trimming at V came to 6 bases and at J to 2 bases, leaving 8 bases not matched to a gene. Germline CDR1 and CDR2: SGHAT and FQDESV (reference sequence). One entry per CDR3 protein, called by TCRdb with MiXCR from the RT-PCR reads. This table has about a million distinct CDR3 sequences, approximately 19% appearing once. The sequenced sample consisted of blood, either unsorted or a sorted T cell fraction (not recorded which). The TCR was taken from a human donor who was either an allogeneic HSCT recipient or a stem cell or donor lymphocyte infusion donor (not recorded which). It is not recorded whose cells these are; they may come from a transplant donor. The V gene is TRBV11-1, the J gene TRBJ2-3; TRBD1 matches at 10 bases. The CDR3: CASSSDRGITTDTQYF. In nucleotides, the CDR3 is TGTGCCAGCAGTTCGGACAGGGGGATAACCACAGATACGCAGTATTTT.